These T cell receptor beta chains were read from a single sample in a study of cytomegalovirus exposure and HLA in healthy donors. Sequencing was performed with immunoSEQ multiplex PCR; in TCRdb, only in-frame clones are kept and a portion is missing. The table gives under 200,000 clones; the top ten clones make up under 2.5% of it. Sample: PBMCs. These receptors came from a man aged 25-40 years in good health and CMV-seronegative. Each CDR3 is given with its conserved first and last residue. D genes are given only for firm matches.

j_call d_call cdr3_length v_call cdr3_aa cdr3_nt
TRBJ2-7 TRBD1 14 TRBV4-1 CASSHGTGVYEQYF TGCGCCAGCAGCCACGGGACAGGCGTCTACGAGCAGTACTTC
TRBJ1-1 TRBD1 14 TRBV27 CASSFNRGNTEAFF TGTGCCAGCAGTTTCAACAGGGGCAACACTGAAGCTTTCTTT
TRBJ2-7 TRBD1 15 TRBV5-1 CASRWGTGGSYEQYF TGCGCCAGCCGTTGGGGGACAGGGGGCTCCTACGAGCAGTACTTC
TRBJ1-2 - 13 TRBV30 CAWSGVALPLYTF TGTGCCTGGAGTGGGGTAGCCCTCCCCCTCTACACCTTC
TRBJ1-5 - 13 TRBV28 CASRGVSNQPQHF TGTGCCAGCAGAGGGGTGAGCAATCAGCCCCAGCATTTT
TRBJ2-5 TRBD2 18 TRBV7-8 CASSLELAGGRYGETQYF TGTGCCAGCAGCTTAGAACTAGCGGGAGGGCGCTACGGGGAGACCCAGTACTTC
TRBJ2-7 TRBD2 20 TRBV30 CAWSVQAGRGSSGSYYEQYF TGTGCCTGGAGTGTACAGGCAGGGAGAGGGTCTAGCGGGAGTTACTACGAGCAGTACTTC
TRBJ2-1 - 15 TRBV23-1 CASWTGGLGFGVRFF TGCGCCAGCTGGACCGGGGGGCTAGGTTTTGGGGTAAGGTTCTTC
TRBJ2-7 TRBD1 13 TRBV19 CASSLYRGYEQYF TGTGCCAGTAGTCTTTACAGGGGTTACGAGCAGTACTTC
TRBJ1-1 - 12 TRBV5-5 CASSLSNTEAFF TGTGCCAGCAGCTTATCTAACACTGAAGCTTTCTTT
TRBJ1-5 - 15 TRBV28 CASSFPDYSNQPQHF TGTGCCAGCAGTTTTCCGGACTATAGCAATCAGCCCCAGCATTTT
TRBJ2-5 TRBD2 18 TRBV7-6 CASSLGTSGSGVWETQYF TGTGCCAGCAGCTTGGGGACTAGCGGGAGCGGTGTCTGGGAGACCCAGTACTTC
TRBJ1-2 - 15 TRBV27 CASSLKGTDLYGYTF TGTGCCAGCAGTTTAAAAGGGACTGACTTATATGGCTACACCTTC
TRBJ2-2 TRBD2 15 TRBV11-2 CASSLVSGNPGELFF TGTGCCAGCAGCTTAGTTAGCGGGAATCCCGGGGAGCTGTTTTTT
TRBJ2-3 TRBD2 16 TRBV4-1 CASSQHSGRAGDTQYF TGCGCCAGCAGCCAACATAGCGGGAGGGCGGGGGATACGCAGTATTTT
TRBJ2-1 TRBD2 15 TRBV5-4 CASSLEGLARYMQFF TGTGCCAGCAGCTTGGAGGGACTAGCGCGTTATATGCAGTTCTTC
TRBJ2-1 - 13 TRBV5-4 CASRGGENNEQFF TGTGCCAGCAGGGGGGGAGAAAACAATGAGCAGTTCTTC
TRBJ2-5 TRBD2 17 TRBV12-5 CASGLVIRGGVQETQYF TGTGCTAGTGGTTTGGTAATTAGGGGAGGGGTCCAAGAGACCCAGTACTTC
TRBJ2-5 TRBD2 15 TRBV7-7 CASSLGLAEQETQYF TGTGCCAGCAGCTTAGGACTAGCGGAGCAAGAGACCCAGTACTTC
TRBJ1-1 TRBD1 13 TRBV29-1 CSVDGQGGTEAFF TGCAGCGTTGACGGACAGGGAGGGACTGAAGCTTTCTTT
TRBJ2-7 - 14 TRBV27 CASSLLVRDEEQYF TGTGCCAGCAGTTTACTCGTCAGGGATGAGGAGCAGTACTTC
TRBJ1-1 TRBD1 15 TRBV5-4 CASRNQGQGNTEAFF TGTGCCAGCAGAAACCAAGGACAGGGGAACACTGAAGCTTTCTTT
TRBJ2-1 TRBD2 16 TRBV5-4 CASSPGTSDSYNEQFF TGTGCCAGCAGCCCCGGGACTAGCGACTCCTACAATGAGCAGTTCTTC
TRBJ2-3 - 12 TRBV2 CASSEASYTQYF TGTGCCAGCAGTGAAGCCTCCTATACGCAGTATTTT
TRBJ2-2 - 14 TRBV11-3 CASSLGPNTGELFF TGTGCCAGCAGCTTAGGGCCGAACACCGGGGAGCTGTTTTTT
TRBJ1-4 - 17 TRBV7-2 CASSLLLGAFTNEKLFF TGTGCCAGCAGCTTACTCCTGGGGGCGTTCACTAATGAAAAACTGTTTTTT
TRBJ2-5 - 14 TRBV7-6 CASSLNPIQETQYF TGTGCCAGCAGCTTAAATCCCATCCAAGAGACCCAGTACTTC
TRBJ1-2 - 13 TRBV25-1 CASSEVANYGYTF TGTGCCAGCAGTGAGGTAGCCAACTATGGCTACACCTTC
TRBJ1-1 - 14 TRBV13 CASSPWDTNTEAFF TGTGCCAGCAGCCCCTGGGACACGAACACTGAAGCTTTCTTT
TRBJ1-1 - 14 TRBV5-1 CASSLGGDAQEAFF TGCGCCAGCAGCTTGGGCGGGGACGCCCAAGAAGCTTTCTTT
TRBJ1-1 - 13 TRBV6-1 CASRDRQRTEAFF TGTGCCAGCAGAGACAGGCAGAGGACTGAAGCTTTCTTT
TRBJ2-7 - 14 TRBV6-4 CASSDGTSSGEQYF TGTGCCAGCAGTGACGGGACATCGTCGGGCGAGCAGTACTTC
TRBJ2-2 - 16 TRBV28 CASSHHGGPGTGELFF TGTGCCAGCAGTCATCACGGAGGCCCAGGCACCGGGGAGCTGTTTTTT
TRBJ1-5 - 13 TRBV10-2 CASVGGAQGPQHF TGCGCCAGCGTGGGGGGGGCTCAGGGGCCCCAGCATTTT
TRBJ2-5 - 15 TRBV4-1 CASSQGARLRETQYF TGCGCCAGCAGCCAAGGGGCCCGACTACGGGAGACCCAGTACTTC
TRBJ2-2 - 14 TRBV29-1 CSVVPSLNTGELFF TGCAGCGTTGTTCCCAGTCTCAACACCGGGGAGCTGTTTTTT
TRBJ2-5 TRBD2 18 TRBV11-3 CASSGSYFSGRYQETQYF TGTGCCAGCAGCGGGAGTTATTTTAGCGGGAGGTACCAAGAGACCCAGTACTTC
TRBJ2-2 - 16 TRBV9 CASSADRAGRTGELFF TGTGCCAGCAGCGCTGACAGGGCGGGGCGCACCGGGGAGCTGTTTTTT
TRBJ2-5 TRBD1 15 TRBV10-1 CASSSTGVGQETQYF TGCGCCAGCAGCTCTACAGGGGTGGGCCAAGAGACCCAGTACTTC
TRBJ2-1 TRBD2 15 TRBV7-9 CASSPFSGSIYEQFF TGTGCCAGCAGCCCATTCAGCGGGAGTATTTATGAGCAGTTCTTC
TRBJ2-7 TRBD2 15 TRBV9 CASSEGLAADYEQYF TGTGCCAGCAGCGAAGGACTAGCGGCAGACTACGAGCAGTACTTC
TRBJ2-7 - 16 TRBV7-3 CASSRTTGPGEDEQYF TGTGCCAGCTCCCGGACGACCGGACCGGGAGAAGACGAGCAGTACTTC
TRBJ2-1 - 13 TRBV10-1 CASSSNRVGPQFF TGCGCCAGCAGTAGTAATCGAGTTGGGCCCCAGTTCTTC
TRBJ2-3 TRBD1 17 TRBV4-2 CASSPGQGVGGPDTQYF TGTGCCAGCAGCCCTGGACAGGGGGTAGGGGGCCCAGATACGCAGTATTTT
TRBJ2-1 TRBD2 16 TRBV7-2 CASTSSGVSSYNEQFF TGTGCCAGCACCTCTAGCGGGGTGAGCTCCTACAATGAGCAGTTCTTC
TRBJ2-4 TRBD2 14 TRBV27 CASSFGGAKNIQYF TGTGCCAGCAGTTTCGGGGGGGCCAAAAACATTCAGTACTTC
TRBJ1-4 - 14 TRBV6-1 CASRSGQLNEKLFF TGTGCCAGCCGGAGCGGGCAGCTAAATGAAAAACTGTTTTTT
TRBJ2-7 TRBD1 12 TRBV28 CASSLTGAEQYF TGTGCCAGCAGCTTAACAGGGGCCGAGCAGTACTTC
TRBJ2-3 - 15 TRBV5-1 CASSLQGGGTDTQYF TGCGCCAGCAGCCTGCAGGGGGGAGGCACAGATACGCAGTATTTT
TRBJ2-4 - 13 TRBV5-4 CASSSKVADIQYF TGTGCCAGCAGCAGTAAAGTGGCGGACATTCAGTACTTC
TRBJ1-2 TRBD1 14 TRBV10-3 CAISPGQENYGYTF TGTGCCATCAGTCCGGGACAGGAAAACTATGGCTACACCTTC
TRBJ2-7 - 12 TRBV9 CASGENFGEQYF TGTGCCAGCGGGGAGAATTTCGGCGAGCAGTACTTC
TRBJ2-7 - 16 TRBV27 CASSSPGRQTSYEQYF TGTGCCAGCAGTTCTCCTGGGCGACAGACGTCCTACGAGCAGTACTTC
TRBJ1-5 TRBD1 19 TRBV12-5 CASGFVITRQGTSNQPQHF TGTGCTAGTGGTTTCGTAATAACCCGACAGGGGACTAGCAATCAGCCCCAGCATTTT
TRBJ2-1 TRBD2 15 TRBV4-3 CASSQDVLAVYEQFF TGCGCCAGCAGCCAAGATGTACTAGCGGTATATGAGCAGTTCTTC
TRBJ1-3 - 16 TRBV7-6 CASSLGAGSTGNTIYF TGTGCCAGCAGCTTAGGGGCGGGGAGCACTGGAAACACCATATATTTT
TRBJ2-7 - 15 TRBV10-2 CASSSGQRGPYEQYF TGCGCCAGCAGTTCGGGACAAAGAGGCCCCTACGAGCAGTACTTC